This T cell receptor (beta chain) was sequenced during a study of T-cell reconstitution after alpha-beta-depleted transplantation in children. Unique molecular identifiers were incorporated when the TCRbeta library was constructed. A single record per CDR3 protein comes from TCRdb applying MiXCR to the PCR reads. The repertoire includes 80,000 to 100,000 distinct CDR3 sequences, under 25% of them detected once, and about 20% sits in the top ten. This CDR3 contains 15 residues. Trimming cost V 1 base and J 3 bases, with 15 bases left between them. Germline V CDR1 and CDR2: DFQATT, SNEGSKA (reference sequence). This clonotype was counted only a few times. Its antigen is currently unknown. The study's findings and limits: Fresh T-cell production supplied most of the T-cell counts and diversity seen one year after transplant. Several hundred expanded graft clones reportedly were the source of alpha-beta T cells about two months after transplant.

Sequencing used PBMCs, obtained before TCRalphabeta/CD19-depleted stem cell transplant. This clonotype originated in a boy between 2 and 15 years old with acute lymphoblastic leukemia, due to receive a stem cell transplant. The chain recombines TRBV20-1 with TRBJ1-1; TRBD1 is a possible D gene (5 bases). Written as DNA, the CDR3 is TGCAGTGCTAGAGGTCAGGGTCTTCCCTACACTGAAGCTTTCTTT. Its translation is CSARGQGLPYTEAFF.